What follows describes a single T cell receptor beta chain. Its matching antigen is unknown. Germline CDR1 reads SGHDN; CDR2 reads FVKESK. Between the trimmed V and J ends, which lost 6 bases and 2 bases, there was a span of 14 bases. The CDR3 spans 14 residues. The record originates from a study of cytomegalovirus exposure and HLA in healthy donors. PCR used 60 Vbeta primers and 13 Jbeta primers. Profiled with immunoSEQ multiplex PCR; TCRdb holds only in-frame clones, not every one. The data show about 200,000 clones, about 86% seen once. Whole-study findings and limits: Accurate predictions that matched the HLA-A and HLA-B alleles of most subjects were reportedly made from TCR beta sequences. Three chains tied to CMV proved CMV antigen-specific in vitro.

The sample taken for sequencing was PBMCs. The receptor was isolated from a woman younger than 45 in good health and CMV-seronegative. The chain employs TRBV14 and TRBJ2-7, with D possibly TRBD2 on 6 matching bases. CDR3 amino acids: CASRRGPLPYEQYF. CDR3 nucleotide sequence: TGTGCCAGCAGGCGGGGTCCTCTACCCTACGAGCAGTACTTC.